The 24 T cell receptor beta chains presented below share a single source sample, sequenced in a study of CD8 T cells in ankylosing spondylitis. TCRdb reanalysed the 5' RACE reads using MiXCR and keeps one entry per CDR3 protein. Seen here are around 300,000 distinct CDR3 sequences, around 21% observed once, and the top ten hold about 3.7%. Sequencing input: blood, either unsorted or a sorted T cell fraction (not recorded which). Receptors originate from a female donor with ankylosing spondylitis or in good health (not recorded which).

The chain combines TRBV10-3 with TRBJ2-3; 8 bases line up with TRBD2. V was pared by 11 bases and J by 1 base, with 5 bases of the junction left unmatched. This CDR3 spans 13 amino acids. Germline lookup yields CDR1 ENHRY and CDR2 SYGVKD. DNA of the CDR3: TGTGCCTCGGGGGGGGACCGCACAGATACGCAGTATTTT. Translated: CASGGDRTDTQYF.

The CDR3 spells CSARPTGGNQPQHF. The DNA for the CDR3 is TGCAGTGCCCGCCCGACAGGGGGAAATCAGCCCCAGCATTTT. This chain uses TRBV20-1 with TRBJ1-5; 9 bases map to TRBD1. CDR3 length equals 14 residues. Germline values: CDR1 DFQATT, CDR2 SNEGSKA (reference sequence). V lost 6 bases and J lost 4; bases outside the gene matches: 7.

This clonotype was seen repeatedly, ten times or more. The chain joins TRBV24-1 to TRBJ2-1, with 11 bases aligning to TRBD2. Germline lookup yields CDR1 KGHDR and CDR2 SFDVKD. V was clipped by 3 bases and J by 7 bases; unmatched bases: 4. The CDR3 extends over 15 amino acids. As DNA, the CDR3 is TGTGCCACCAGTGATCGACTAGCGGGAATAAATGAGCAGTTCTTC. This translates into CATSDRLAGINEQFF.

The chain has TRBV4-3 and TRBJ2-7; 7 bases map to TRBD1. V lost 1 base, J lost 3 bases, and 9 bases stayed unmatched. Germline lookup yields CDR1 LGHNA and CDR2 YSLEER. The CDR3 runs to 16 residues. The CDR3 is CASSQGGRGQIYEQYF. The DNA of the CDR3 is TGCGCCAGCAGCCAAGGGGGCAGGGGACAGATCTACGAGCAGTACTTC.

This clonotype has more than one count but fewer than ten. The chain joins TRBV20-1 to TRBJ2-1, with D possibly matching TRBD2 (6 bases). The CDR3 is made up of 14 amino acids. The germline V and J ends were trimmed by 6 bases and 1 base, with 13 bases remaining between them. CDR1 is DFQATT, CDR2 SNEGSKA, per germline (reference sequence). Here the CDR3 DNA reads TGCAGTGCAATAGCGGAGTCATCCTACAATGAGCAGTTCTTC. It specifies CSAIAESSYNEQFF.

This clonotype was seen only a few times. V gene TRBV5-1 combines with J gene TRBJ1-6; TRBD1 is a possible D gene (5 bases). V was cut by 0 bases and J by 9 bases, with 16 bases left in between. Germline values: CDR1 SGHRS, CDR2 YFSETQ. The CDR3 is 16 amino acids. Here the CDR3 DNA reads TGCGCCAGCAGCTTGGACAGGACGGGCGGAGGTTCACCCCTCCACTTT. It yields the protein CASSLDRTGGGSPLHF.

The chain couples TRBV10-1 to TRBJ1-6; perhaps TRBD1 as D (5 bases). V was shortened by 3 bases and J by 7 bases, with 13 bases between the two germline ends. Germline CDR1 and CDR2: WNHNN and SYGVQD (reference sequence). This CDR3 contains 15 residues. CDR3: CASSDRLGANSPLHF. CDR3 DNA sequence: TGCGCCAGCAGTGACAGGCTTGGGGCGAATTCACCCCTCCACTTT.

In its sample, this clonotype was seen a few times. The chain recombines TRBV24-1 with TRBJ1-5, with D maybe TRBD1 (6 bases). The V gene's germline CDR1 is KGHDR and CDR2 SFDVKD. Trimming removed 4 bases from V and 3 bases from J, with 9 bases in between. The CDR3 is 14 amino acids. The CDR3 region has the DNA TGTGCCACCAGTGAAGGACAGTCCAATCAGCCCCAGCATTTT. Amino acids: CATSEGQSNQPQHF.

A single count supports this clonotype. V is TRBV6-2 or TRBV6-3 and J is TRBJ2-1, with D maybe TRBD2 (6 bases). This CDR3 comprises 17 residues. Per the germline V gene, CDR1 is MNHEY and CDR2 is SVGEGT. V was cut by 2 bases and J by 1 base, with 15 bases left in between. The CDR3 region is CASSYNGVAASYNEQFF. CDR3 bases: TGTGCCAGCAGTTACAATGGGGTAGCGGCTTCCTACAATGAGCAGTTCTTC.

This clonotype has a handful of counts. The gene calls are TRBV2 and TRBJ1-5; TRBD1 aligns across 7 bases. Germline trimming cut 7 bases from V and 3 bases from J; bases unmatched to any gene: 6. Germline V gene data show CDR1 as SNHLY and CDR2 as FYNNEI. This CDR3 comprises 14 residues. The DNA for the CDR3 is TGTGCCAGCACCTCGACAGGGCCCAATCAGCCCCAGCATTTT. Translated: CASTSTGPNQPQHF.

The chain has TRBV12-3 or TRBV12-4 and TRBJ2-3; TRBD2 might be the D (5 bases). V shed 3 bases and J shed 4 bases, with 14 bases lying between them. There are 15 residues in the CDR3. The CDR3 region has the DNA TGTGCCAGCAGTTTTCGCGGGCCCGGCGCAGATACGCAGTATTTT. Protein sequence: CASSFRGPGADTQYF.

The J gene is TRBJ1-2, the V gene TRBV4-3; 7 nucleotides agree with TRBD1. CDR1 is LGHNA and CDR2 is YSLEER in the germline V gene. CDR3 size: 13 residues. J gave up 5 bases and V 4 bases, and 4 bases lay outside the gene matches. The CDR3 loop is CASSPRGVYGYTF. The CDR3 nucleotides are TGCGCCAGCAGCCCCAGGGGGGTATATGGCTACACCTTC.

The V call is TRBV6-2 or TRBV6-3, the J call TRBJ2-7, with 7 bases lining up with TRBD2. Germline values: CDR1 MNHEY, CDR2 SVGEGT. V lost 4 bases, J lost 3 bases, and 9 bases stayed unmatched. There are 15 residues in the CDR3. Here the CDR3 DNA reads TGTGCCAGCAGTTTCGACGGCCGGGGGGACTACGAGCAGTACTTC. Translation gives CASSFDGRGDYEQYF.

This clonotype was counted ten times or more. This chain joins TRBV20-1 and TRBJ1-2; a possible D gene is TRBD1 (5 bases). V lost 0 bases and J 0 bases, leaving 14 bases between the germline ends. Germline V gene data show CDR1 as DFQATT and CDR2 as SNEGSKA (reference sequence). This CDR3 comprises 16 residues. The CDR3 region has the DNA TGCAGTGCTAGAGACCCCAAAGGGGCAGCTAACTATGGCTACACCTTC. Protein: CSARDPKGAANYGYTF.

This clonotype came up a few times. V gene TRBV7-7 combines with J gene TRBJ2-5, with TRBD2 matching 11 bases. V shed 4 bases, J shed 4 bases, and the junction held 5 bases outside the gene matches. CDR1 SSHAT and CDR2 FNYEAQ come from the germline V gene (reference sequence). The CDR3 runs 15 residues. The CDR3 loop reads CASSSLAGEGETQYF. The DNA of the CDR3 is TGTGCCAGCAGCTCACTAGCGGGGGAAGGAGAGACCCAGTACTTC.

The sample holds a few counts of this clonotype. This sequence joins TRBV6-1 and TRBJ1-5; 7 bases line up with TRBD1. The ends lost 6 bases at V and 7 bases at J; junction bases unmatched: 6. The length of the CDR3 is 13 residues. Germline V gene lookup returns CDR1 MNHNS and CDR2 SASEGT. CDR3 residues: CASRTGEGQPQHF. The CDR3 DNA follows: TGTGCCAGCAGAACAGGGGAGGGACAGCCCCAGCATTTT.

This clonotype was found a few times. The rearrangement joins TRBV20-1 to TRBJ2-3; 13 nucleotides line up with TRBD2. Germline CDR1 reads DFQATT; CDR2 reads SNEGSKA (reference sequence). Trimming cost V 6 bases and J 2 bases; bases outside gene matches: 14. This CDR3 region has 18 residues. CDR3 coding DNA: TGCAGTGCCCCGACCGGGACTAGCGGGGTGATTCACACAGATACGCAGTATTTT. Residues: CSAPTGTSGVIHTDTQYF.

This rearrangement joins TRBV6-1 to TRBJ2-2, with 7 bases lining up with TRBD1. Trimming removed 10 bases from V and 4 bases from J; junction bases left unmatched: 9. The V gene's germline CDR1 is MNHNS and CDR2 SASEGT. This CDR3 has 14 amino acids. CDR3 amino acids: CATSVRGSTGELFF. CDR3 sequence (DNA): TGTGCCACCTCAGTCAGGGGGAGCACCGGGGAGCTGTTTTTT.

This clonotype came up a few times. This chain uses TRBV20-1 with TRBJ2-7, with TRBD2 identical over 7 bases. J was trimmed by 2 bases and V by 3 bases; bases with no gene match: 7. Germline V gives CDR1 DFQATT, CDR2 SNEGSKA (reference sequence). CDR3 size: 14 residues. This CDR3 is CSASQAGPTYEQYF. CDR3 bases: TGCAGTGCTAGCCAAGCGGGACCCACCTACGAGCAGTACTTC.

The chain links TRBV6-5 to TRBJ2-1; no clear D. The germline gives CDR1 MNHEY, CDR2 SVGAGI. CDR3 size: 12 residues. Trimming left V 5 bases short and J 9 bases short, with 11 bases between. CDR3 in amino acids: CASSHRGTEQFF. For the CDR3, the DNA is TGTGCCAGCAGTCATCGTGGCACTGAGCAGTTCTTC.

The chain carries TRBV11-2 and TRBJ2-2; no firm D call. Germline lookup yields CDR1 SGHAT and CDR2 FQNNGV. The CDR3 spans 15 residues. V was trimmed by 0 bases and J by 4 bases, leaving 9 bases between them. The CDR3 loop reads CASSLDKAITGELFF. Written as DNA, the CDR3 is TGTGCCAGCAGCTTAGATAAAGCGATCACCGGGGAGCTGTTTTTT.

The rearrangement uses TRBV10-3 and TRBJ2-1, with 9 bases that match TRBD2. After removal of 3 bases from V and 7 bases from J, the junction contained 10 bases not matched to a gene. There are 16 residues in the CDR3. Germline CDR1 reads ENHRY; CDR2 reads SYGVKD. Written as DNA, the CDR3 is TGTGCCATCAGTGAAGTAGCGGGAGTTTTAAGGAATGAGCAGTTCTTC. It codes for CAISEVAGVLRNEQFF.

This clonotype appeared a few times. The CDR3 loop reads CASSSKGGSYEQYF. DNA for the CDR3: TGTGCCAGCAGCTCCAAGGGGGGAAGCTACGAGCAGTACTTC. The V and J genes are TRBV7-2 and TRBJ2-7, with D tentatively TRBD1 or TRBD2 (6 bases each). V was pared by 4 bases and J by 3 bases, with 13 bases between. CDR1 and CDR2 (germline): SGHTA, FQGNSA. There are 14 residues in the CDR3. The whole variable domain, remainder taken from reference TRBV7-2 and TRBJ2-7, is GAGVSQSPSNKVTEKGKDVELRCDPISGHTALYWYRQSLGQGLEFLIYFQGNSAPDKSGLPSDRFSAERTGGSVSTLTIQRTQQEDSAVYLCASSSKGGSYEQYFGPGTRLTVT.

This clonotype was picked up a small number of times. CDR3 in DNA: TGTGCCAGCAGTTTGACCGGGACAGGGGTGAATGAGCAGTTCTTC. Translating it yields CASSLTGTGVNEQFF. The chain joins TRBV6-5 to TRBJ2-1; 10 nucleotides align to TRBD1. Germline V gives CDR1 MNHEY, CDR2 SVGAGI. Losses at the gene ends were 4 bases for V and 7 bases for J; bases not matched to a gene: 7. This CDR3 region has 15 residues.